Here is one T cell receptor (beta chain) with its context. Its antigen remains unidentified. The sample comes from a study of T-cell memory formation after mild COVID-19. About the research overall: Largely donor-specific sequence clusters came from a couple of donors.

TCRdb re-derived calls from the 5' RACE reads in MiXCR, one entry per CDR3 protein. The data contain about 430,000 distinct CDR3 sequences, 24% of them seen just once; the ten biggest clones take up 7% to 9.5%. Study observations and caveats: Clones which contracted sat mainly in CM and EM if CD4+, and in EMRA if CD8+. Pre-infection memory harbored some responding clones, suggesting cross-reactive memory joined. Later expanders leaned toward CD4+, whereas clones contracting from day 15 to 85 were balanced CD4/CD8.

The CDR3 spans 16 residues. Per the germline V gene, CDR1 is GTSNPN and CDR2 is SVGIG (reference sequence). With V trimmed by 0 bases and J by 7 bases, 13 bases remained unmatched. Source material: PBMCs or a T cell subset sorted from them (not recorded which). J is TRBJ1-2 and V is TRBV30; TRBD1 aligns across 8 bases. This sequence originates from an adult woman who had mild COVID-19 (a few samples of this study predate the infection). Cell type and time point are not known. The CDR3 DNA follows: TGTGCCTGGAGTGTGGGGGACAGGATAGCTCTCGGTGGCTACACCTTC. This gives the protein CAWSVGDRIALGGYTF.